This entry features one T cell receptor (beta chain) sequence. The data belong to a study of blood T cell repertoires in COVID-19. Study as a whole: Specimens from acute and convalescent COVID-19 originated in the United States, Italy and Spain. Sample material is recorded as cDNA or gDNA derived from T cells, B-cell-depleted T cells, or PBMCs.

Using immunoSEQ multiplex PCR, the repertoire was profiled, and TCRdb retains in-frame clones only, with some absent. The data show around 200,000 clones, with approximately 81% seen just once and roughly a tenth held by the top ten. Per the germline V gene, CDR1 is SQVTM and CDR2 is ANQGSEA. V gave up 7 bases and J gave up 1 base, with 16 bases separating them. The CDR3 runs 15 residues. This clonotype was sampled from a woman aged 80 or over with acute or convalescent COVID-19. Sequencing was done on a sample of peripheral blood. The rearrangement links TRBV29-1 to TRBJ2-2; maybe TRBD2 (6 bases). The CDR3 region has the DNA TGCAGCGCTGCGGGTCGGGGAGGGAACACCGGGGAGCTGTTTTTT. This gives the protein CSAAGRGGNTGELFF.